Listed here are 27 T cell receptor beta chains from one sample, sequenced in a study of cytomegalovirus exposure and HLA in healthy donors. It was with 60 Vbeta and 13 Jbeta primers that the PCR ran. Sequencing was performed with immunoSEQ multiplex PCR; in TCRdb, only in-frame clones are kept and a portion is missing. The sample gives approximately 180,000 clones, 70% to 85% of which show up once; roughly 3.6% is in the top ten. Input material: PBMCs. The receptor set was obtained from an older woman in good health and CMV-seropositive.

V gene TRBV14 combines with J gene TRBJ2-1, with 9 bases aligning to TRBD1. The CDR3 sequence is 16 residues long. The J segment lost 6 bases and the V segment lost 4 bases, leaving 10 bases of the junction unmatched. Germline V gene lookup returns CDR1 SGHDN and CDR2 FVKESK. The CDR3 sequence is CASSLPRTGDSNEQFF. The CDR3 DNA reads TGTGCCAGCAGCCTCCCGAGGACAGGGGATTCCAATGAGCAGTTCTTC.

V and J are TRBV19 and TRBJ2-1; TRBD2 matches 9 bases. The CDR3 runs 15 residues. The junction had 7 bases not matched to a gene; V was cut back by 3 bases and J by 7 bases. The germline gives CDR1 LNHDA, CDR2 SQIVND (reference sequence). The chain's CDR3 is CASSIGAGGKNEQFF. DNA for the CDR3: TGTGCCAGTAGTATTGGCGCGGGAGGGAAGAATGAGCAGTTCTTC.

V gene TRBV5-1 combines with J gene TRBJ2-3, with TRBD1 matching 7 bases. V lost 5 bases, J lost 0 bases, and 6 bases stayed unmatched. Germline CDR1 SGHRS, CDR2 YFSETQ. The CDR3 is made up of 15 amino acids. CDR3 coding DNA: TGCGCCAGCAGGGCCTTGACAGGGAGCACAGATACGCAGTATTTT. Its protein is CASRALTGSTDTQYF.

The chain uses TRBV7-2 and TRBJ2-5; a possible D gene is TRBD1 (5 bases). The DNA end lines up better with TRBJ2-7; the J call may be wrong. The CDR3 sequence is 14 residues long. Germline lookup yields CDR1 SGHTA and CDR2 FQGNSA. CDR3 in amino acids: CASRPDSPLYEQYF. The CDR3, as DNA: TGTGCCAGCAGGCCCGACAGCCCCCTCTACGAGCAGTACTTC.

This chain connects TRBV27 to TRBJ2-1, with D tentatively TRBD2 (5 bases). V was cut by 4 bases and J by 5 bases, with 9 bases left in between. Germline values: CDR1 MNHEY, CDR2 SMNVEV (reference sequence). The CDR3 runs to 13 residues. The CDR3: CASSWGENNEQFF. The CDR3 DNA follows: TGTGCCAGCAGTTGGGGAGAGAACAATGAGCAGTTCTTC.

The chain carries TRBV5-5 and TRBJ2-7, with 8 bases that match TRBD2. The CDR3 has 15 residues. Germline CDR1 is SGHKS and CDR2 is YYEKEE (reference sequence). The ends lost 2 bases at V and 1 base at J; junction bases unmatched: 5. This CDR3 reads CASSLGRGVSYEQYF. In DNA, the CDR3 is TGTGCCAGCAGCTTAGGGCGGGGGGTTTCCTACGAGCAGTACTTC.

As regards this clone: One end of the junction varies from germline; a read error may be responsible. Other DNA sequences of this sample code for an identical CDR3. The chain couples TRBV28 to TRBJ2-6, with a tentative D call TRBD2 (7 bases). The CDR3 loop spans 18 amino acids. Germline CDR1 and CDR2: MDHEN and SYDVKM. The CDR3, as DNA: TGTGCCAGCAGTTCGGCTGGGGGGGCCGGCTCTGGGGCCAACGTTCTGACTTTC. Amino acids: CASSSAGGAGSGANVLTF.

The rearrangement joins TRBV7-2 to TRBJ2-5, with 7 bases aligning to TRBD2. The CDR3 spans 14 residues. Trimming cost V 5 bases and J 5 bases; bases outside gene matches: 8. CDR1 and CDR2 (germline): SGHTA, FQGNSA. CDR3 in amino acids: CASSRGGFGETQYF. Written as DNA, the CDR3 is TGTGCCAGCAGCCGGGGAGGGTTCGGGGAGACCCAGTACTTC.

This clone was seen a handful of times. A junction boundary mismatches the germline segment, possibly from a read error. The genes are TRBV7-3 and TRBJ2-1; 8 bases agree with TRBD1. CDR1 and CDR2 from the germline V gene are SGHTA and FQGTGA. The CDR3 loop spans 12 amino acids. The CDR3 DNA reads TGTGCCAGCAGCTTAGGACAGGGCGCACGGATCTTC. This gives the protein CASSLGQGARIF.

This rearrangement joins TRBV6-5 to TRBJ1-1; the D gene is possibly TRBD1 (5 bases). V was shortened by 2 bases and J by 8 bases, with 12 bases between the two germline ends. Per germline, CDR1 MNHEY and CDR2 SVGAGI. CDR3 length: 13 residues. CDR3 protein: CASSYGGELEAFF. The CDR3 DNA reads as TGTGCCAGCAGTTACGGGGGGGAGTTAGAAGCTTTCTTT.

There are a few counts of this clone. The chain uses TRBV7-3 and TRBJ2-1; TRBD1 matches at 12 bases. The CDR3 is made up of 19 amino acids. Per germline, CDR1 SGHTA and CDR2 FQGTGA. V gave up 0 bases and J gave up 5 bases; unmatched junction bases: 11. CDR3 in amino acids: CASSLTGRGQGAQNNEQFF. Here the CDR3 DNA reads TGTGCCAGCAGCTTAACGGGGAGGGGACAGGGGGCGCAGAACAATGAGCAGTTCTTC.

The rearrangement joins TRBV7-9 to TRBJ1-4; D not resolved. Germline assignment: CDR1 SEHNR and CDR2 FQNEAQ (reference sequence). V lost 5 bases and J 0 bases, leaving 10 bases between the germline ends. CDR3 length: 15 residues. CDR3 region: CASSTVLATNEKLFF. As DNA, the CDR3 is TGTGCCAGCAGCACGGTTCTCGCAACTAATGAAAAACTGTTTTTT.

The rearrangement links TRBV6-5 to TRBJ2-7; 10 nucleotides line up with TRBD1. After removal of 6 bases from V and 3 bases from J, the junction contained 8 bases not matched to a gene. The CDR3 extends over 15 amino acids. The germline CDR1 and CDR2 sequences are MNHEY and SVGAGI. The CDR3 reads CASSWARTGGYEQYF. The DNA of the CDR3 is TGTGCCAGCAGCTGGGCTAGGACAGGGGGCTACGAGCAGTACTTC.

The J gene is TRBJ1-5, the V gene TRBV15, with D possibly being TRBD1 (5 bases). CDR1 is LNHNV, CDR2 YYDKDF, per germline (reference sequence). CDR3 length equals 14 residues. Trimming removed 9 bases from V and 4 bases from J, with 16 bases in between. CDR3 loop: CATPRQPQNQPQHF. As DNA, the CDR3 is TGTGCCACTCCAAGACAGCCTCAAAATCAGCCCCAGCATTTT.

This clone has a single count. This chain uses TRBV5-8 with TRBJ2-2, with D possibly matching TRBD1 (5 bases). This CDR3 is 13 amino acids long. Germline-derived CDR1 and CDR2 are SGHTS and YDEGEE. V was trimmed by 4 bases and J by 6 bases, leaving 10 bases between them. For the CDR3, the DNA is TGTGCCAGCAGCGCCAGGGTTGCCGGGGAGCTGTTTTTT. Translating gives CASSARVAGELFF.

The CDR3 sequence: CASSQDLGTGTYEQYF. In DNA, the CDR3 is TGCGCCAGCAGCCAAGATCTGGGGACAGGCACCTACGAGCAGTACTTC. The chain couples TRBV4-3 to TRBJ2-7; 8 bases fit TRBD1. The germline V gene has CDR1 LGHNA and CDR2 YSLEER. After removal of 0 bases from V and 2 bases from J, the junction contained 6 bases not matched to a gene. The CDR3 has 16 residues.

V gene TRBV2 combines with J gene TRBJ2-5; D may be TRBD2 (6 bases). The CDR3 runs 13 residues. V was shortened by 8 bases and J by 3 bases, with 13 bases between the two germline ends. Germline lookup yields CDR1 SNHLY and CDR2 FYNNEI. The CDR3 spells CASRGGTKETQYF. The CDR3 DNA reads TGTGCCAGCCGCGGCGGGACCAAAGAGACCCAGTACTTC.

This clone has just a few counts. This sequence joins TRBV2 and TRBJ2-5; the D gene is possibly TRBD1 (5 bases). Germline V gene data show CDR1 as SNHLY and CDR2 as FYNNEI. V was cut by 5 bases and J by 5 bases, with 12 bases left in between. The CDR3 covers 13 residues. The CDR3: CASSFRAVETQYF. CDR3 DNA sequence: TGTGCCAGCAGTTTCAGGGCAGTGGAGACCCAGTACTTC.

The genes are TRBV9 and TRBJ1-1; D is ambiguous. V gave up 4 bases and J gave up 1 base, with 8 bases separating them. This CDR3 spans 13 amino acids. Germline values: CDR1 SGDLS, CDR2 YYNGEE. The chain's CDR3 is CASSFTANTEAFF. Here the CDR3 DNA reads TGTGCCAGCAGCTTCACAGCGAACACTGAAGCTTTCTTT.

The chain combines TRBV9 with TRBJ2-1; 8 positions match TRBD2. Germline lookup yields CDR1 SGDLS and CDR2 YYNGEE. The J segment lost 8 bases and the V segment lost 5 bases, leaving 15 bases of the junction unmatched. The CDR3 totals 16 residues. CDR3 sequence reads: CASSAAGGLGRDEQFF. The CDR3 bases are TGTGCCAGCAGTGCCGCGGGGGGCCTGGGTAGAGATGAGCAGTTCTTC.

The chain is built from TRBV30 and TRBJ1-2; perhaps TRBD1 as D (6 bases). With 1 base removed from V and 7 bases from J, the gap between germline ends came to 7 bases. This CDR3 spans 11 amino acids. From germline, CDR1 is GTSNPN and CDR2 SVGIG (reference sequence). Written as DNA, the CDR3 is TGTGCCTGGAGTGGGGGGCCTGGCTACACCTTC. It encodes CAWSGGPGYTF.

This clone turned up a few times. At one of its ends the junction is not consistent with the germline gene, which may arise from a read error. The CDR3 protein is CASRQGLSGANGLTF. The CDR3 nucleotides read TGTGCCAGCCGACAGGGACTCTCTGGGGCCAACGGCCTGACTTTC. The chain links TRBV6-5 to TRBJ2-6, with D perhaps TRBD1 (7 bases). This CDR3 is 15 amino acids long. Germline values: CDR1 MNHEY, CDR2 SVGAGI.

This chain connects TRBV28 to TRBJ1-2, with D possibly matching TRBD1 (5 bases). The V gene lost 7 bases and the J gene lost 7 bases, with 16 bases spanning the gap. This CDR3 comprises 13 residues. The germline CDR1 and CDR2 sequences are MDHEN and SYDVKM. CDR3 in amino acids: CASKEGVLLGYTF. The CDR3 DNA sequence: TGTGCCAGCAAGGAAGGGGTTCTGCTTGGCTACACCTTC.

CDR3 in amino acids: CASNPGTSRLHEQFF. CDR3 nucleotide sequence: TGTGCCAGCAACCCCGGGACTAGCCGTCTTCATGAGCAGTTCTTC. J is TRBJ2-1 and V is TRBV9; 9 nucleotides line up with TRBD2. Germline trimming cut 6 bases from V and 8 bases from J; bases unmatched to any gene: 12. The length of the CDR3 is 15 residues. CDR1 is SGDLS, CDR2 YYNGEE, per germline. The complete variable domain, with remaining parts taken from reference TRBV9 and TRBJ2-1, reads DSGVTQTPKHLITATGQRVTLRCSPRSGDLSVYWYQQSLDQGLQFLIQYYNGEERAKGNILERFSAQQFPDLHSELNLSSLELGDSALYFCASNPGTSRLHEQFFGPGTRLTVL.

V is TRBV5-1 and J is TRBJ2-3; 9 bases align to TRBD2. Germline V gives CDR1 SGHRS, CDR2 YFSETQ. The CDR3 is 13 amino acids. V was pared by 6 bases and J by 10 bases, with 9 bases of the junction left unmatched. The DNA for the CDR3 is TGCGCCAGCATGCGGGAGGGCCATACGGCGCAGTATTTT. This encodes CASMREGHTAQYF.

This sequence joins TRBV30 and TRBJ2-2, with 8 bases matching TRBD2. There are 17 residues in the CDR3. The V segment lost 0 bases and the J segment 1 base; nucleotides outside the gene matches: 7. Germline-derived CDR1 and CDR2 are GTSNPN and SVGIG (reference sequence). CDR3 loop: CAWSVPRLAMNTGELFF. CDR3 DNA sequence: TGTGCCTGGAGTGTACCCCGACTAGCGATGAACACCGGGGAGCTGTTTTTT.

This chain connects TRBV27 to TRBJ2-1, with 14 bases fitting TRBD2. The germline gives CDR1 MNHEY, CDR2 SMNVEV (reference sequence). The V and J ends lost 9 bases and 9 bases, in that order; junction bases with no gene match: 4. The CDR3 consists of 13 residues. The DNA for the CDR3 is TGTGCCAGTGGGACTAGCGGGAGCGGTGAGCAGTTCTTC. The encoded protein is CASGTSGSGEQFF.